Following are 30 T cell receptor beta chains from one sample sequenced in a study of control samples from healthy donors and cancer patients. The data were produced by immunoSEQ multiplex PCR, yet TCRdb's version contains in-frame clones alone and is incomplete. The repertoire includes some 160,000 clones, approximately 94% of them detected once, and 8.5% sits in the top ten. Sequenced: blood. The receptors were gathered from a woman in her forties in good health.

This chain joins TRBV3-1 (or the pseudogene TRBV3-2) and TRBJ1-2; D gene ambiguous. V was clipped by 1 base and J by 7 bases, with 10 bases between them. CDR3 length: 13 amino acids. CDR1 LGHDT and CDR2 YNNKEL come from the germline V gene (reference sequence). The CDR3 DNA reads TGTGCCAGCAGCCAAGGGCAGGTGGTTGGCTACACCTTC. It yields the protein CASSQGQVVGYTF.

V and J are TRBV7-2 and TRBJ2-5, with 12 bases aligning to TRBD1. Germline assignment: CDR1 SGHTA and CDR2 FQGNSA. This CDR3 has 15 residues. Trimming removed 5 bases from V and 4 bases from J; junction bases left unmatched: 5. CDR3 in amino acids: CASSPRDRGRETQYF. The CDR3 nucleotides are TGTGCCAGCAGCCCTCGGGACAGGGGGCGAGAGACCCAGTACTTC.

The chain employs TRBV19 and TRBJ1-1; weak D call: TRBD1 (6 bases). The CDR3 has 14 residues. V gave up 3 bases and J gave up 2 bases, with 10 bases separating them. Germline values: CDR1 LNHDA, CDR2 SQIVND (reference sequence). This CDR3 is CASSMDSKNTEAFF. The DNA of the CDR3 is TGTGCCAGTAGTATGGACAGTAAAAACACTGAAGCTTTCTTT.

This rearrangement joins TRBV19 to TRBJ1-6; 10 bases fit TRBD1. CDR1 is LNHDA, CDR2 SQIVND, per germline (reference sequence). Trimming at V came to 7 bases and at J to 4 bases, leaving 7 bases not matched to a gene. This CDR3 is 16 amino acids long. In DNA, the CDR3 is TGTGCCAGTATCCCGGGACAGGGGCGATATAATTCACCCCTCCACTTT. Amino acids: CASIPGQGRYNSPLHF.

The J gene is TRBJ2-2, the V gene TRBV5-5; D perhaps matches TRBD1 (6 bases). The CDR3 is 15 amino acids. CDR1 and CDR2 from the germline V gene are SGHKS and YYEKEE (reference sequence). Trimming removed 6 bases from V and 3 bases from J, with 15 bases in between. The CDR3 sequence is CASNRQAWDTGELFF. Written as DNA, the CDR3 is TGTGCCAGCAACCGACAGGCGTGGGACACCGGGGAGCTGTTTTTT.

The V and J genes are TRBV10-2 and TRBJ2-1, with TRBD1 identical over 12 bases. V shed 8 bases and J 8 bases; nucleotides not matched to a gene: 4. The length of the CDR3 is 13 residues. Germline CDR1 reads WSHSY; CDR2 reads SAAADI. CDR3 amino acids: CASGTGGRDEQFF. The CDR3 region has the DNA TGCGCCAGCGGGACAGGGGGCCGCGATGAGCAGTTCTTC.

The chain recombines TRBV7-2 with TRBJ1-1; D unresolved. V lost 3 bases, J lost 1 base, and 6 bases lay in between. The CDR3 loop spans 13 amino acids. The germline gives CDR1 SGHTA, CDR2 FQGNSA. In nucleotides, the CDR3 is TGTGCCAGCAGCTTTACAGAGAACACTGAAGCTTTCTTT. It is translated as CASSFTENTEAFF.

The V gene is TRBV7-2, the J gene TRBJ1-3; a possible D gene is TRBD1 (5 bases). The V gene's germline CDR1 is SGHTA and CDR2 FQGNSA. The ends were cut back, 5 bases at V and 2 bases at J, with 16 bases in the middle. The CDR3 contains 16 residues. In DNA form, the CDR3 reads TGTGCCAGCAGCCCCGGGGCAGGGCGGACTGGAAACACCATATATTTT. It encodes CASSPGAGRTGNTIYF. Filled out from reference TRBV7-2 and TRBJ1-3, the complete variable domain reads GAGVSQSPSNKVTEKGKDVELRCDPISGHTALYWYRQSLGQGLEFLIYFQGNSAPDKSGLPSDRFSAERTGGSVSTLTIQRTQQEDSAVYLCASSPGAGRTGNTIYFGEGSWLTVV.

DNA of the CDR3: TGCGCCAGCAGCCTGAGGGGGGGTATCTACGAGCAGTACTTC. Its protein is CASSLRGGIYEQYF. The chain recombines TRBV4-1 with TRBJ2-7; tentative D call: TRBD2 (7 bases). The CDR3 loop spans 14 amino acids. Between the trimmed V and J ends, which lost 4 bases and 3 bases, there was a span of 13 bases. From germline, CDR1 is MGHRA and CDR2 YSYEKL.

The chain joins TRBV4-3 to TRBJ1-2; D gene unclear. The CDR3 sequence is 15 residues long. CDR1 and CDR2 from the germline V gene are LGHNA and YSLEER. V was clipped by 0 bases and J by 8 bases, with 16 bases between them. In nucleotides, the CDR3 is TGCGCCAGCAGCCAAGATCCGAACAGCCCTAGAGGCTACACCTTC. It encodes CASSQDPNSPRGYTF.

The rearrangement links TRBV30 to TRBJ1-1; D call uncertain. CDR1 is GTSNPN, CDR2 SVGIG, per germline (reference sequence). This CDR3 spans 13 amino acids. V shed 0 bases and J shed 1 base, with 6 bases lying between them. This CDR3 reads CAWSVHENTEAFF. CDR3 DNA: TGTGCCTGGAGTGTACATGAGAACACTGAAGCTTTCTTT.

This sequence joins TRBV9 and TRBJ1-2; 8 nucleotides line up with TRBD1. This CDR3 is built from 14 residues. V shed 3 bases and J 4 bases; nucleotides not matched to a gene: 5. Per the germline V gene, CDR1 is SGDLS and CDR2 is YYNGEE. Here the CDR3 DNA reads TGTGCCAGCAGCGCTGAACAGGGGGGCTATGGCTACACCTTC. Its protein is CASSAEQGGYGYTF.

The CDR3 coding sequence is TGTGCCAGCAGTTTTATACTAGCGGGGGGCAAGTACGAGCAGTACTTC. Residues: CASSFILAGGKYEQYF. This chain links TRBV27 with TRBJ2-7; 12 bases are a match to TRBD2. Germline V gene data show CDR1 as MNHEY and CDR2 as SMNVEV (reference sequence). Losses at the gene ends were 3 bases for V and 4 bases for J; bases not matched to a gene: 7. There are 16 residues in the CDR3.

The count of this clone is one. The chain combines TRBV27 with TRBJ1-6; 10 nucleotides align to TRBD1. The J segment lost 7 bases and the V segment lost 5 bases, leaving 14 bases of the junction unmatched. This CDR3 has 18 amino acids. The germline gives CDR1 MNHEY, CDR2 SMNVEV (reference sequence). CDR3 bases: TGTGCCAGCAGTCACCGGGACAGGGGTTTGGAGATAAATTCACCCCTCCACTTT. It codes for CASSHRDRGLEINSPLHF.

The rearrangement uses TRBV10-1 and TRBJ2-2, with D unresolved. This CDR3 region has 14 residues. V was cut by 5 bases and J by 8 bases, with 15 bases left in between. The V gene's germline CDR1 is WNHNN and CDR2 SYGVQD (reference sequence). This chain's CDR3 is CASSSTASLGELFF. The CDR3 DNA follows: TGCGCCAGCAGTTCCACGGCCTCCTTGGGGGAGCTGTTTTTT.

To note about this clone: The same CDR3 also results from other DNA sequences found in this sample. The rearrangement joins TRBV7-2 to TRBJ2-3, with 7 bases matching TRBD2. The V gene end was trimmed by 1 base and the J gene end by 0 bases; junction bases not matched to a gene: 1. The germline CDR1 and CDR2 sequences are SGHTA and FQGNSA. The CDR3 has 15 residues. This chain's CDR3 is CASSLVAGSTDTQYF. CDR3 DNA: TGTGCCAGCAGCTTAGTAGCGGGTAGCACAGATACGCAGTATTTT.

The chain links TRBV4-3 to TRBJ1-2; TRBD1 is a possible D gene (5 bases). This CDR3 region has 17 residues. V lost 1 base, J lost 3 bases, and 18 bases lay in between. Per the germline V gene, CDR1 is LGHNA and CDR2 is YSLEER. The CDR3 DNA reads as TGCGCCAGCAGCCAAGCCCCTTATCAGGGATCAGACTATGGCTACACCTTC. This translates into CASSQAPYQGSDYGYTF.

This clone was seen once. This chain links TRBV9 with TRBJ2-3; D perhaps matches TRBD2 (5 bases). The CDR3 is made up of 18 amino acids. The V end was cut by 0 bases, the J end by 2 bases, with 19 bases between. The germline CDR1 and CDR2 sequences are SGDLS and YYNGEE. As DNA, the CDR3 is TGTGCCAGCAGCGTAGACGATAGGCAGCGGCGAACCACAGATACGCAGTATTTT. Residues: CASSVDDRQRRTTDTQYF.

The V gene is TRBV6-6, the J gene TRBJ1-1; D might be TRBD1 (5 bases). Deletions cut 4 bases from V and 7 bases from J, with 13 bases between. CDR3 length: 13 residues. The V gene's germline CDR1 is MNHNY and CDR2 SVGAGI (reference sequence). The DNA of the CDR3 is TGTGCCAGCAGTTCCAGGGACCGTCATGAAGCTTTCTTT. The encoded protein is CASSSRDRHEAFF.

The chain has TRBV6-4 and TRBJ1-1; D gene ambiguous. V was cut by 11 bases and J by 3 bases, with 13 bases left in between. This CDR3 has 12 amino acids. Germline-derived CDR1 and CDR2 are MRHNA and SNTAGT. The CDR3 protein is CARNWEDTEAFF. CDR3 nucleotide sequence: TGTGCCCGCAATTGGGAGGACACTGAAGCTTTCTTT.

This chain uses TRBV12-3 or TRBV12-4 with TRBJ1-2; D is perhaps TRBD1 (5 bases). V shed 2 bases and J shed 7 bases, with 11 bases lying between them. This CDR3 is 13 amino acids long. This CDR3 reads CASSLTGGGGYTF. CDR3 nucleotides: TGTGCCAGCAGTTTAACCGGGGGAGGTGGCTACACCTTC.

The chain couples TRBV10-3 to TRBJ2-7, with TRBD1 matching 12 bases. Losses at the gene ends were 7 bases for V and 5 bases for J; bases not matched to a gene: 3. The germline gives CDR1 ENHRY, CDR2 SYGVKD. This CDR3 comprises 13 residues. The chain's CDR3 is CAIKGTGGDEQYF. The CDR3 DNA sequence: TGTGCCATCAAGGGGACAGGGGGCGACGAGCAGTACTTC.

V usage is TRBV6-5 and J usage is TRBJ2-1; unclear D gene. Trimming stripped 0 bases from V and 7 bases from J, with 10 bases between. CDR1 is MNHEY and CDR2 is SVGAGI in the germline V gene. This CDR3 has 14 amino acids. CDR3 sequence (DNA): TGTGCCAGCAGTTACTCGGCATTGAGGAATGAGCAGTTCTTC. Its protein is CASSYSALRNEQFF.

The chain couples TRBV6-6 to TRBJ1-2; 8 positions match TRBD1. Per the germline V gene, CDR1 is MNHNY and CDR2 is SVGAGI (reference sequence). CDR3 length equals 14 residues. Germline trimming cut 5 bases from V and 4 bases from J; bases unmatched to any gene: 6. CDR3 sequence: CASSPDRDAYGYTF. The CDR3 bases are TGTGCCAGCAGTCCGGACAGGGATGCCTATGGCTACACCTTC.

The chain uses TRBV5-6 and TRBJ2-2, with D hard to call. Between the trimmed V and J ends, which lost 0 bases and 6 bases, there was a span of 12 bases. Germline CDR1 reads SGHDT; CDR2 reads YYEEEE. This CDR3 comprises 15 residues. CDR3 in amino acids: CASSLVDRRSGELFF. In nucleotides, the CDR3 is TGTGCCAGCAGCTTGGTCGACCGTAGGTCCGGGGAGCTGTTTTTT.

The rearrangement uses TRBV6-6 and TRBJ1-5; TRBD1 aligns across 12 bases. The CDR3 totals 19 residues. The trim removed 5 bases at V and 3 bases at J, leaving 14 bases unmatched. Germline lookup yields CDR1 MNHNY and CDR2 SVGAGI (reference sequence). DNA for the CDR3: TGTGCCAGCAGTCGATGGGACAGGGGGCTGATAATATTCAATCAGCCCCAGCATTTT. Its protein product is CASSRWDRGLIIFNQPQHF.

There are a few counts of this clone. The rearrangement links TRBV29-1 to TRBJ1-2; TRBD1 matches 10 bases. Germline trimming cut 6 bases from V and 8 bases from J; bases unmatched to any gene: 9. Germline V CDR1 and CDR2: SQVTM, ANQGSEA. CDR3 length: 13 residues. CDR3 bases: TGCAGCGTGCCGGGACAGGGGATCAGCGGCTACACCTTC. This translates into CSVPGQGISGYTF. The complete variable domain, with remaining parts taken from reference TRBV29-1 and TRBJ1-2, reads SAVISQKPSRDICQRGTSLTIQCQVDSQVTMMFWYRQQPGQSLTLIATANQGSEATYESGFVIDKFPISRPNLTFSTLTVSNMSPEDSSIYLCSVPGQGISGYTFGSGTRLTVV.

The chain combines TRBV6-5 with TRBJ1-3; no firm D call. The CDR3 is 13 residues long. Germline CDR1 is MNHEY and CDR2 is SVGAGI. The V end lost 7 bases, the J end lost 0 bases, and 7 bases lay between the germline ends. In nucleotides, the CDR3 is TGTGCCAGCACCCGGATCTCTGGAAACACCATATATTTT. Its protein is CASTRISGNTIYF.

The chain couples TRBV7-9 to TRBJ2-7; possibly TRBD1 or TRBD2 for D (5 bases each). CDR1 and CDR2 (germline): SEHNR, FQNEAQ (reference sequence). The germline V and J ends were trimmed by 3 bases and 2 bases, with 8 bases remaining between them. The CDR3 covers 13 residues. CDR3 DNA sequence: TGTGCCAGCAGCTTGATGGGACCCTACGAGCAGTACTTC. It yields the protein CASSLMGPYEQYF.

The chain couples TRBV7-6 to TRBJ1-5; D is ambiguous. Between the trimmed V and J ends, which lost 1 base and 7 bases, there was a span of 8 bases. Germline assignment: CDR1 SGHVS and CDR2 FNYEAQ. This CDR3 contains 13 residues. The CDR3 DNA sequence: TGTGCCAGCAGCTTAGGGGCTTTACAGCCCCAGCATTTT. Residues: CASSLGALQPQHF.